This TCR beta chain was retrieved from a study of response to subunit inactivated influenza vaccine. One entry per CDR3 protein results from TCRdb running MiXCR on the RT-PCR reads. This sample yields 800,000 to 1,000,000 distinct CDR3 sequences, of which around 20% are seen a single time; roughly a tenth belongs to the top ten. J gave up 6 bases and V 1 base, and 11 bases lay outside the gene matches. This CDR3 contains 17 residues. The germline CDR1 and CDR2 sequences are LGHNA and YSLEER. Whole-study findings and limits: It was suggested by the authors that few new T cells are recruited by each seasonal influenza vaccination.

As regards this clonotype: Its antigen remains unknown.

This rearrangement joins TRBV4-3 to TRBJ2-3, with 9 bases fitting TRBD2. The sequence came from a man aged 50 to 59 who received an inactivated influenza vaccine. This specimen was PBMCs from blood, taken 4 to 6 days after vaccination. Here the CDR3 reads CASSQGGAGGRRDTQYF. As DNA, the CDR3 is TGCGCCAGCAGCCAAGGAGGGGCGGGAGGGCGTCGGGATACGCAGTATTTT.